These 26 T cell receptor beta chains share one sample of origin, sequenced in a study of immune cell composition in non-small cell lung cancer. Profiling relied on immunoSEQ multiplex PCR, and the TCRdb table lists in-frame clones only, not all of them. The sample carries approximately 3,800 clones, 65% to 80% recorded once. The material sequenced was lung tumor tissue. Receptors originate from a human donor with non-small cell lung cancer.

This chain links TRBV4-1 with TRBJ1-3; D may be TRBD1 (6 bases). In germline, CDR1 is MGHRA, CDR2 YSYEKL. The CDR3 has 15 residues. Between the trimmed V and J ends, which lost 3 bases and 1 base, there was a span of 10 bases. The CDR3 nucleotides are TGCGCCAGCAGCCACCCAGGGACATCTGGAAACACCATATATTTT. This codes for CASSHPGTSGNTIYF.

The rearrangement joins TRBV27 to TRBJ2-1; 14 bases line up with TRBD2. The CDR3 length is 18 residues. The germline V gene encodes CDR1 MNHEY and CDR2 SMNVEV (reference sequence). Trimming at V came to 4 bases and at J to 7 bases, leaving 12 bases not matched to a gene. CDR3 DNA: TGTGCCAGCAGTTCCCCCCCGACTAGCGGGGGGGTTAATAATGAGCAGTTCTTC. It translates to CASSSPPTSGGVNNEQFF.

The chain carries TRBV14 and TRBJ2-1; 10 bases map to TRBD1. Germline V CDR1 and CDR2: SGHDN, FVKESK. Trimming at V came to 0 bases and at J to 9 bases, leaving 8 bases not matched to a gene. The CDR3 has 16 amino acids. CDR3 loop: CASSQEWTGGLVEQFF. The CDR3 DNA sequence: TGTGCCAGCAGCCAAGAGTGGACAGGGGGTTTAGTTGAGCAGTTCTTC.

CDR3 nucleotide sequence: TGTGCCAGCAGCCGGGGACTAGCGGGGGCCGGGGCAGATACGCAGTATTTT. This sequence encodes CASSRGLAGAGADTQYF. J is TRBJ2-3 and V is TRBV13, with 14 bases matching TRBD2. The CDR3 loop spans 17 amino acids. Germline V gene data show CDR1 as PRHDT and CDR2 as FYEKMQ (reference sequence). The junction had 8 bases not matched to a gene; V was cut back by 5 bases and J by 4 bases.

The chain employs TRBV19 and TRBJ1-2, with no clear D. Germline assignment: CDR1 LNHDA and CDR2 SQIVND (reference sequence). The CDR3 contains 14 residues. Trimming removed 4 bases from V and 1 base from J, with 10 bases in between. CDR3 DNA sequence: TGTGCCAGTAGTAAGGACTGGAATAACTATGGCTACACCTTC. Translation: CASSKDWNNYGYTF.

This rearrangement joins TRBV13 to TRBJ2-1; 10 nucleotides align to TRBD2. With V trimmed by 2 bases and J by 2 bases, 15 bases remained unmatched. Germline CDR1 PRHDT, CDR2 FYEKMQ (reference sequence). The CDR3 contains 20 residues. CDR3 DNA sequence: TGTGCCAGCAGCTTATTTTTAGGAAATCTAGCGGGGGATCCCTACAATGAGCAGTTCTTC. Protein: CASSLFLGNLAGDPYNEQFF.

The rearrangement joins TRBV9 to TRBJ1-6; TRBD1 matches at 11 bases. Germline CDR1 is SGDLS and CDR2 is YYNGEE. J was trimmed by 6 bases and V by 2 bases; bases with no gene match: 4. CDR3 length: 16 residues. The chain's CDR3 is CASSVGQGAGNSPLHF. The CDR3 nucleotides read TGTGCCAGCAGCGTCGGACAGGGGGCGGGTAATTCACCCCTCCACTTT.

J is TRBJ2-1 and V is TRBV19; TRBD1 agrees at 8 bases. The CDR3 length is 15 residues. Unmatched junction bases numbered 7, after V lost 7 bases and J lost 2 bases. The V gene's germline CDR1 is LNHDA and CDR2 SQIVND (reference sequence). The CDR3 DNA reads as TGTGCCAGTACTGACCAGGGGGCGACCTACAATGAGCAGTTCTTC. It translates to CASTDQGATYNEQFF.

CDR3 sequence reads: CASSIGSRGVVTEAFF. The DNA of the CDR3 is TGTGCCAGTAGTATCGGGTCCAGGGGAGTGGTAACTGAAGCTTTCTTT. The rearrangement uses TRBV19 and TRBJ1-1; D is possibly TRBD1 (6 bases). This CDR3 has 16 residues. V was trimmed by 3 bases and J by 5 bases, leaving 19 bases between them. Germline V CDR1 and CDR2: LNHDA, SQIVND (reference sequence).

There are a few counts of this clone. This chain's CDR3 is CASASRGRQDNEQFF. CDR3 nucleotide sequence: TGTGCCAGCGCCTCAAGGGGGCGACAAGACAATGAGCAGTTCTTC. The V call is TRBV4-2, the J call TRBJ2-1; 7 bases match TRBD1. Trimming removed 8 bases from V and 5 bases from J; junction bases left unmatched: 12. This CDR3 comprises 15 residues. Germline V gene data show CDR1 as LGHNA and CDR2 as YNFKEQ.

The chain recombines TRBV29-1 with TRBJ2-3; perhaps TRBD1 as D (6 bases). V lost 6 bases and J lost 5, with 18 bases in between. Germline V gives CDR1 SQVTM, CDR2 ANQGSEA. The CDR3 runs 14 residues. CDR3 DNA sequence: TGCAGCGTCGGGACCGGACAGTTCGGAGATACGCAGTATTTT. It encodes CSVGTGQFGDTQYF.

CDR3 in DNA: TGTGCCAGCAGTACGGACAGGGGCCCAGAGACCCAGTACTTC. It specifies CASSTDRGPETQYF. V usage is TRBV27 and J usage is TRBJ2-5, with 9 bases lining up with TRBD1. The length of the CDR3 is 14 residues. With 5 bases clipped from V and 4 bases from J, the junction kept 5 bases outside the gene matches. Germline V CDR1 and CDR2: MNHEY, SMNVEV (reference sequence).

The gene calls are TRBV5-6 and TRBJ1-6, with 11 bases fitting TRBD1. V dropped 4 bases and J dropped 10; count of bases not matched to a gene: 13. The CDR3 extends over 17 amino acids. The germline V gene encodes CDR1 SGHDT and CDR2 YYEEEE. The CDR3: CASSQDRGPGWRSPLHF. In DNA, the CDR3 is TGTGCCAGCAGCCAGGACAGGGGGCCGGGGTGGCGCTCACCCCTCCACTTT. The whole variable domain, remainder taken from reference TRBV5-6 and TRBJ1-6, is DAGVTQSPTHLIKTRGQQVTLRCSPKSGHDTVSWYQQALGQGPQFIFQYYEEEERQRGNFPDRFSGHQFPNYSSELNVNALLLGDSALYLCASSQDRGPGWRSPLHFGNGTRLTVT.

V and J are TRBV5-5 and TRBJ2-5, with D possibly being TRBD2 (6 bases). Germline values: CDR1 SGHKS, CDR2 YYEKEE (reference sequence). This CDR3 contains 14 residues. The V and J ends lost 4 bases and 4 bases respectively, with 14 bases between them. The CDR3 coding sequence is TGTGCCAGCAGCCCTTCGGCGGGAATAGAGACCCAGTACTTC. Translated, it gives CASSPSAGIETQYF.

Relative to its sample, this clone is large. This sequence joins TRBV2 and TRBJ2-7; D perhaps matches TRBD2 (5 bases). Per the germline V gene, CDR1 is SNHLY and CDR2 is FYNNEI. Trimming removed 6 bases at V and 1 base at J, with 16 bases between. This CDR3 is 15 amino acids long. CDR3 bases: TGTGCCAGCAGGGTAGAGGGTGCCATTTCCTACGAGCAGTACTTC. Protein sequence: CASRVEGAISYEQYF.

This chain uses TRBV4-3 with TRBJ1-2, with 8 bases lining up with TRBD1. The CDR3 has 14 residues. Trimming removed 3 bases from V and 14 bases from J; junction bases left unmatched: 14. Germline CDR1 is LGHNA and CDR2 is YSLEER. CDR3 nucleotide sequence: TGCGCCAGCAGCCATAACCCCGCGGACAGGGTTAAGACCTTC. Amino acids: CASSHNPADRVKTF.

CDR3 sequence (DNA): TGTGCCAGCAACCACCTAGGGGGTCGGCAGAGCACAGATACGCAGTATTTT. Its protein product is CASNHLGGRQSTDTQYF. The gene calls are TRBV7-2 and TRBJ2-3, with a tentative D call TRBD1 (6 bases). V was clipped by 7 bases and J by 0 bases, with 20 bases between them. This CDR3 region has 17 residues. Germline V CDR1 and CDR2: SGHTA, FQGNSA.

The V and J genes are TRBV7-2 and TRBJ2-7; 11 bases line up with TRBD1. The CDR3 loop spans 15 amino acids. V shed 5 bases, J shed 0 bases, and the junction held 3 bases outside the gene matches. CDR1 and CDR2 (germline): SGHTA, FQGNSA. CDR3 amino acids: CASSPGTGGSYEQYF. The CDR3 coding sequence is TGTGCCAGCAGCCCCGGGACAGGGGGCTCCTACGAGCAGTACTTC.

The chain is built from TRBV6-6 and TRBJ2-7, with TRBD2 matching over 7 bases. J was trimmed by 2 bases and V by 4 bases; bases with no gene match: 8. CDR1 MNHNY and CDR2 SVGAGI come from the germline V gene (reference sequence). CDR3 length: 15 residues. CDR3 in amino acids: CASSSGGGTAYEQYF. CDR3 nucleotide sequence: TGTGCCAGCAGTTCGGGGGGAGGCACCGCCTACGAGCAGTACTTC.

The chain joins TRBV5-6 to TRBJ1-2, with 7 bases lining up with TRBD1. V shed 6 bases and J 4 bases; nucleotides not matched to a gene: 18. The length of the CDR3 is 17 residues. Per the germline V gene, CDR1 is SGHDT and CDR2 is YYEEEE. CDR3 sequence reads: CASTPERGRGFTYGYTF. CDR3 sequence (DNA): TGTGCCAGCACCCCCGAGAGGGGCAGGGGGTTTACCTATGGCTACACCTTC.

The V gene is TRBV5-7, the J gene TRBJ1-6; 7 nucleotides align to TRBD1. TRBV5-7 is designated an ORF whose function remains uncertain. This CDR3 spans 14 amino acids. V trimming: 4 bases; J trimming: 8 bases; junction bases outside the gene matches: 6. CDR3 sequence reads: CASSLTGWDSPLHF. In DNA, the CDR3 is TGTGCCAGCAGCCTGACAGGGTGGGATTCACCCCTCCACTTT.

The chain joins TRBV4-1 to TRBJ2-6, with D perhaps TRBD2 (6 bases). Trimming removed 4 bases from V and 4 bases from J, with 14 bases in between. Germline CDR1 and CDR2: MGHRA and YSYEKL. The CDR3 has 16 residues. Here the CDR3 DNA reads TGCGCCAGCAGCCCAGCCCTAGCGACAGGGGCCAACGTCCTGACTTTC. Its protein is CASSPALATGANVLTF.

V and J are TRBV18 and TRBJ1-1; TRBD1 is a possible D gene (5 bases). This CDR3 region has 14 residues. Germline V lookup: CDR1 KGHSH, CDR2 LQKENI. V lost 0 bases and J lost 11, with 16 bases in between. CDR3 bases: TGTGCCAGCTCACCACCAGGGGCGCCCCTGAGGGCTTTCTTT. Residues: CASSPPGAPLRAFF. Full variable domain (rest looked up from reference TRBV18 and TRBJ1-1): NAGVMQNPRHLVRRRGQEARLRCSPMKGHSHVYWYRQLPEEGLKFMVYLQKENIIDESGMPKERFSAEFPKEGPSILRIQQVVRGDSAAYFCASSPPGAPLRAFFGQGTRLTVV.

This chain joins TRBV7-2 and TRBJ2-7, with 10 nucleotides matching TRBD2. J lost 4 bases, V lost 1 base, and 7 bases had no gene match. CDR1 is SGHTA and CDR2 is FQGNSA in the germline V gene. The CDR3 runs 16 residues. The CDR3 nucleotides are TGTGCCAGCAGCTTAGGGAGCGGGGGGGCCGGGTACGAGCAGTACTTC. It specifies CASSLGSGGAGYEQYF.

This clone was seen a handful of times. The chain carries TRBV19 and TRBJ2-2, with 8 bases aligning to TRBD2. This CDR3 contains 15 residues. Looked up from germline, CDR1 is LNHDA and CDR2 is SQIVND (reference sequence). The trim removed 6 bases at V and 4 bases at J, leaving 7 bases unmatched. This CDR3 reads CASSPFLAGTGELFF. The CDR3 coding sequence is TGTGCCAGTAGCCCTTTCCTAGCGGGCACCGGGGAGCTGTTTTTT.

The CDR3 region has the DNA TGTGCCAGCAGCTTCGGGACAGGCCTCCGGACCACTGAAGCTTTCTTT. This sequence encodes CASSFGTGLRTTEAFF. This chain joins TRBV7-9 and TRBJ1-1; TRBD1 aligns across 8 bases. Losses at the gene ends were 3 bases for V and 4 bases for J; bases not matched to a gene: 10. Germline CDR1 reads SEHNR; CDR2 reads FQNEAQ (reference sequence). The CDR3 has 16 amino acids.